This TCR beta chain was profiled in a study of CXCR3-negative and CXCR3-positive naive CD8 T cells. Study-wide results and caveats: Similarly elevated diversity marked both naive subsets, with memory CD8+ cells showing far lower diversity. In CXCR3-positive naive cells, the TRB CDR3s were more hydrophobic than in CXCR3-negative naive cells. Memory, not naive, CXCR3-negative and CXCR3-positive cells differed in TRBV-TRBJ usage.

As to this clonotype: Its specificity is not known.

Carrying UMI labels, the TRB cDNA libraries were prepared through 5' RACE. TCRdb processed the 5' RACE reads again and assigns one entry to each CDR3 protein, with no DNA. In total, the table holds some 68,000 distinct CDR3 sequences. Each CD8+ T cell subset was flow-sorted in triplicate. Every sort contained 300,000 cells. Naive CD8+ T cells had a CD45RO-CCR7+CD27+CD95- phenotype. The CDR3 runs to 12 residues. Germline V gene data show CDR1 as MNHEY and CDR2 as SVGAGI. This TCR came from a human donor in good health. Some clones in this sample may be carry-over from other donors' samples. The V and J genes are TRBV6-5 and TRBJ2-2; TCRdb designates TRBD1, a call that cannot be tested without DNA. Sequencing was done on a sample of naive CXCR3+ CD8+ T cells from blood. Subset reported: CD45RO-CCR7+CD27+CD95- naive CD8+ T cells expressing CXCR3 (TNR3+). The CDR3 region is CASEGAPGELFF.